Here is one T cell receptor (beta chain) with its context. This entry belongs to a study of blood T cell repertoires in COVID-19. Turning to the study itself: Spain, Italy and the United States supplied samples that represented acute and convalescent COVID-19.

Germline V CDR1 and CDR2: LGHDT, YNNKEL (reference sequence). The CDR3 contains 14 residues. V was pared by 6 bases and J by 6 bases, with 12 bases between. Assignment of participants to cohorts was predicated upon participant-reported clinical history. Authors' methods: Amplification from reference gene primers served as the basis for estimated nucleated cell counts. Clones were sequenced by immunoSEQ multiplex PCR, and TCRdb holds only the in-frame ones, with some missing. V and J calls and clone size are given by that table; D and trimming were obtained from the DNA. The sample yields under 150,000 clones, nearly 85% seen once.

This chain links TRBV3-1 (or the pseudogene TRBV3-2) with TRBJ1-6; D is perhaps TRBD1 (6 bases). The sequenced sample consisted of PBMCs or T cells enriched from blood (not recorded which). This receptor was obtained from a man in his forties or fifties in a cohort exposed to, infected with or recovered from COVID-19 (not recorded which). This chain's CDR3 is CASRRQEVNSPLHF. Written as DNA, the CDR3 is TGTGCCAGCAGGCGACAGGAAGTTAATTCACCCCTCCACTTT.